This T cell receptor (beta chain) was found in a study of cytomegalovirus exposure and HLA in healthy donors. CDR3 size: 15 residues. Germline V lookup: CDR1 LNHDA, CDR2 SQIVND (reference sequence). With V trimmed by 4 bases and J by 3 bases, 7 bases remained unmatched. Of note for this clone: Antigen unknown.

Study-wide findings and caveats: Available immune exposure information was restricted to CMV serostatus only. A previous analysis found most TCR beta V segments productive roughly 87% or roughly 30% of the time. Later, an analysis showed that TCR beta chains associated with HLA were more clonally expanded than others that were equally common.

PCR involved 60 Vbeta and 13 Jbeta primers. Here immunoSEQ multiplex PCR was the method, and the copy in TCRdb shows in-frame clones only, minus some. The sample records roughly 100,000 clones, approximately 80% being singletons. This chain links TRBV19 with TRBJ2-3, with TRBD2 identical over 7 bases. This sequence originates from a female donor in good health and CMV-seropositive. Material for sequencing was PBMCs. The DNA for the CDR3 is TGTGCCAGTAGTACCGGGGGGTACCCGACAGATACGCAGTATTTT. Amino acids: CASSTGGYPTDTQYF.